This TCR beta chain stems from a study of regulatory T cells in long-lasting Graves disease. Time point noted: newly diagnosed GD, antithyroid drugs for less than 3 months. Following extraction of RNA from PBMCs, that RNA was used to make the TCR library. TCR beta libraries were built with iRepertoire HTBI primers and Arm-PCR of CDR3 regions. As processed by the authors: Identified segments across samples numbered roughly 60 TRBV and 14 to 15 TRBJ. TCRdb analysed the multiplex PCR reads with MiXCR anew, one entry per CDR3 protein. Clone size and V and J calls follow TCRdb, not the original study. Here the sample spans roughly 500,000 distinct CDR3 sequences, 14% being singletons. This clonotype was seen at least ten times. Trimming cost V 0 bases and J 5 bases, with 11 bases left between them. Germline lookup yields CDR1 MNHEY and CDR2 SVGAGI. This CDR3 is built from 15 residues. These data were also reused for a study on T cells in Graves' hyperthyroidism and ophthalmopathy.

This chain uses TRBV6-5 with TRBJ2-1; D gene uncertain. The sample consisted of peripheral blood mononuclear cells (PBMCs), taken at new diagnosis, from a patient treated with antithyroid drugs. The TCR was taken from a woman aged 45-60 years with Graves disease. CDR3 DNA sequence: TGTGCCAGCAGTTACTCGATTCTCCTACACAATGAGCAGTTCTTC. It codes for CASSYSILLHNEQFF.